This TCR beta chain was recovered during a study of graft-versus-host responses after intestinal transplantation. About the research overall: As for transplant type, recipients had multivisceral, liver-intestinal, or isolated intestinal grafts. After anti-thymocyte globulin induction, recipients took tacrolimus and steroids for three to four years. General observations from the study: Some GvH clones were seen earlier in gut or blood, suggesting intestinal origin.

The CDR3 consists of 14 residues. V was shortened by 2 bases and J by 6 bases, with 13 bases between the two germline ends. The germline V gene encodes CDR1 MNHEY and CDR2 SMNVEV (reference sequence). This table comes from immunoSEQ multiplex PCR, and its TCRdb copy is limited to in-frame clones, with some not included. The sample holds over 75,000 clones, around 86% seen once. In the case of this clone: The antigen is undetermined.

The chain couples TRBV27 to TRBJ1-1, with D perhaps TRBD1 (6 bases). The origin of this receptor is a human donor who was the organ donor for an intestinal transplant. This specimen was unstimulated CD8+ T cells sorted from spleen or lymph node cells, taken before transplant. CDR3 nucleotides: TGTGCCAGCAGTTTAGTGGGGGGCATGGCTGAAGCTTTCTTT. Protein: CASSLVGGMAEAFF.